This entry describes one T cell receptor beta chain. Its specificity is unknown. The data originate from a study of OX40 agonist ivuxolimab in advanced cancers. The overall study: Patients undergoing dose escalation presented with hepatocellular carcinoma, melanoma, renal cell or head and neck cancer. Notes on the study in general: In the 0.1-3.0 mg/kg groups, partial responders showed among the lowest expansion. Antigen specificity was not determined for the expanded peripheral T cells.

The ends were cut back, 0 bases at V and 0 bases at J, with 10 bases in the middle. CDR3 length: 16 residues. The V gene's germline CDR1 is SGDLS and CDR2 YYNGEE. Assay: immunoSEQ multiplex PCR; the TCRdb copy retains only in-frame clones and omits some. The sample yields about 50,000 clones, approximately 86% seen once. This chain uses TRBV9 with TRBJ1-3; no firm D call. This sequence was found in an adult with an advanced solid tumor such as melanoma, head and neck, liver or kidney cancer. The sequencing used CD4+ or CD8+ T cells sorted from blood, collected in a trial of the OX40 agonist ivuxolimab. The CDR3 nucleotides read TGTGCCAGCAGCGTAGCAGGTCCTCACTCTGGAAACACCATATATTTT. It is translated as CASSVAGPHSGNTIYF. The complete variable domain, with remaining parts taken from reference TRBV9 and TRBJ1-3, reads DSGVTQTPKHLITATGQRVTLRCSPRSGDLSVYWYQQSLDQGLQFLIQYYNGEERAKGNILERFSAQQFPDLHSELNLSSLELGDSALYFCASSVAGPHSGNTIYFGEGSWLTVV.